The present TCR beta chain was sequenced within a study of PD-1 blockade in classical Hodgkin lymphoma. Regarding this clone: The antigen remains undetermined.

Study-wide results and limits: For complete responders, baseline diversity was comparable to that of newly diagnosed patients. Exclusion covered patients beginning nivolumab under 1 year post-ASCT. Relapsed/refractory patients reportedly had lower baseline diversity than newly diagnosed patients.

After autologous stem cell transplantation all patients relapsed, and prior brentuximab vedotin exposure differed between cohorts. Generated by immunoSEQ multiplex PCR, the TCRdb table keeps only in-frame clones and is missing some. The data contain tens of thousands of clones, around 66% of them singletons. The source of this sequence is a human donor with classical Hodgkin lymphoma. Sequenced here: peripheral blood mononuclear cells (PBMCs), sampled at baseline.

The CDR3 coding sequence is TGTGCCAGCAGTCCCCTAAACCCAAGTGCTACCTACGAGCAGTACTTC. This sequence encodes CASSPLNPSATYEQYF. V is TRBV27 and J is TRBJ2-7; D unclear. CDR1 is MNHEY and CDR2 is SMNVEV in the germline V gene (reference sequence). This CDR3 comprises 16 residues. Trimming pared 5 bases from V and 2 bases from J, leaving 19 bases between.